Below are 15 T cell receptor beta chains sequenced from a single sample in a study of beta chain features in type 1 diabetes. Reverse transcribing all isolated RNA meant expressed TCRB transcripts were sequenced. Using immunoSEQ multiplex PCR, the repertoire was profiled, and TCRdb retains in-frame clones only, with some absent. The sample has 140,000 to 150,000 clones, roughly 50% seen once. The sample comprised Tregs from blood. All receptors derive from a man aged 18 to 29 in good health.

There are a few counts of this clone. The rearrangement joins TRBV29-1 to TRBJ2-3, with 7 nucleotides matching TRBD1. Germline V gives CDR1 SQVTM, CDR2 ANQGSEA. J was trimmed by 3 bases and V by 5 bases; bases with no gene match: 8. This CDR3 has 14 residues. The CDR3 protein is CSVRQGSYTDTQYF. In DNA form, the CDR3 reads TGCAGCGTTAGACAGGGAAGTTATACAGATACGCAGTATTTT.

The rearrangement joins TRBV9 to TRBJ2-3, with D possibly TRBD2 on 6 matching bases. Between the trimmed V and J ends, which lost 2 bases and 2 bases, there was a span of 12 bases. From germline, CDR1 is SGDLS and CDR2 YYNGEE. The CDR3 length is 15 residues. The CDR3 loop reads CASSVGLAITDTQYF. The DNA for the CDR3 is TGTGCCAGCAGCGTTGGGCTAGCGATCACAGATACGCAGTATTTT. Supplemented by reference TRBV9 and TRBJ2-3, the full variable domain reads DSGVTQTPKHLITATGQRVTLRCSPRSGDLSVYWYQQSLDQGLQFLIQYYNGEERAKGNILERFSAQQFPDLHSELNLSSLELGDSALYFCASSVGLAITDTQYFGPGTRLTVL.

The chain uses TRBV30 and TRBJ1-1, with a possible D match to TRBD1 (5 bases). Looked up from germline, CDR1 is GTSNPN and CDR2 is SVGIG (reference sequence). The CDR3 runs to 15 residues. The V end was cut by 3 bases, the J end by 1 base, with 15 bases between. Here the CDR3 reads CAWRDRGRPNTEAFF. CDR3 sequence (DNA): TGTGCCTGGAGAGATAGGGGCAGACCGAACACTGAAGCTTTCTTT.

This clone came up a few times. The rearrangement joins TRBV19 to TRBJ2-7; D is perhaps TRBD2 (5 bases). The length of the CDR3 is 14 residues. Trimming removed 6 bases from V and 6 bases from J, with 18 bases in between. Germline CDR1 reads LNHDA; CDR2 reads SQIVND (reference sequence). The CDR3: CASRVLGAMGEQYF. CDR3 bases: TGTGCCAGTAGAGTATTGGGAGCTATGGGCGAGCAGTACTTC.

The chain's CDR3 is CASSLVAGDFGETQYF. The CDR3, as DNA: TGCGCCAGCAGCTTGGTAGCGGGAGATTTTGGGGAGACCCAGTACTTC. V and J are TRBV5-1 and TRBJ2-5; 9 positions agree with TRBD2. Germline lookup yields CDR1 SGHRS and CDR2 YFSETQ. Trimming cost V 0 bases and J 5 bases; bases outside gene matches: 8. There are 16 residues in the CDR3.

This chain connects TRBV7-2 to TRBJ2-5; D is unresolved. Trimming removed 5 bases from V and 1 base from J, with 8 bases in between. Looked up from germline, CDR1 is SGHTA and CDR2 is FQGNSA. The CDR3 consists of 13 residues. CDR3 in DNA: TGTGCCAGCAGCCCGCGTGCCCAAGAGACCCAGTACTTC. Its translation is CASSPRAQETQYF.

This chain links TRBV6-6 with TRBJ2-1; 13 nucleotides agree with TRBD2. The CDR3 has 15 amino acids. Germline V gene lookup returns CDR1 MNHNY and CDR2 SVGAGI (reference sequence). J gave up 6 bases and V 5 bases, and 4 bases lay outside the gene matches. The CDR3, as DNA: TGTGCCAGCAGTCCTACTAGCGGGAGGGCCAATGAGCAGTTCTTC. As protein: CASSPTSGRANEQFF.

This clone has only a few counts. The chain carries TRBV6-5 and TRBJ2-3; no firm D call. This CDR3 is built from 13 residues. V lost 7 bases and J lost 9, with 17 bases in between. CDR1 is MNHEY, CDR2 SVGAGI, per germline. The chain's CDR3 is CASTFGPLNTQYF. The CDR3 DNA reads TGTGCCAGCACTTTCGGTCCCCTTAACACGCAGTATTTT.

The chain links TRBV7-2 to TRBJ2-7; TRBD2 is a possible D gene (5 bases). Germline loops: CDR1 SGHTA, CDR2 FQGNSA. This CDR3 is built from 15 residues. Trimming pared 2 bases from V and 0 bases from J, leaving 11 bases between. DNA of the CDR3: TGTGCCAGCAGCTTAAGCAGCGGCTTCTCCTACGAGCAGTACTTC. It specifies CASSLSSGFSYEQYF.

The chain carries TRBV6-5 and TRBJ2-1; D gene ambiguous. Germline values: CDR1 MNHEY, CDR2 SVGAGI. CDR3 length: 11 amino acids. The germline V and J ends were trimmed by 6 bases and 8 bases, with 8 bases remaining between them. CDR3 region: CASSRRDEQFF. DNA of the CDR3: TGTGCCAGCAGCCGACGGGATGAGCAGTTCTTC.

The chain joins TRBV30 to TRBJ1-1; D is undetermined. Germline values: CDR1 GTSNPN, CDR2 SVGIG (reference sequence). The V gene lost 3 bases and the J gene lost 4 bases, with 18 bases spanning the gap. The CDR3 length is 15 residues. CDR3 in amino acids: CAWSPVWREGTEAFF. The CDR3 nucleotides are TGTGCCTGGAGCCCAGTATGGAGGGAGGGCACTGAAGCTTTCTTT.

The rearrangement links TRBV7-9 to TRBJ2-7, with D unresolved. Germline CDR1 is SEHNR and CDR2 is FQNEAQ (reference sequence). The CDR3 consists of 13 residues. Trimming removed 5 bases at V and 2 bases at J, with 10 bases between. CDR3 in amino acids: CASSPRSPYEQYF. The CDR3 nucleotides are TGTGCCAGCAGCCCGAGGAGTCCCTACGAGCAGTACTTC. The full variable domain, its missing parts supplied by reference TRBV7-9 and TRBJ2-7, is DTGVSQNPRHKITKRGQNVTFRCDPISEHNRLYWYRQTLGQGPEFLTYFQNEAQLEKSRLLSDRFSAERPKGSFSTLEIQRTEQGDSAMYLCASSPRSPYEQYFGPGTRLTVT.

The rearrangement uses TRBV28 and TRBJ2-1, with D unclear. Germline lookup yields CDR1 MDHEN and CDR2 SYDVKM. The V gene lost 2 bases and the J gene lost 13 bases, with 15 bases spanning the gap. CDR3 length: 13 amino acids. The CDR3 here is CASSLVAPGIQFF. For the CDR3, the DNA is TGTGCCAGCAGTTTAGTAGCCCCCGGAATTCAGTTCTTC.

The chain recombines TRBV6-5 with TRBJ2-7; 9 bases line up with TRBD2. V lost 6 bases, J lost 5 bases, and 11 bases stayed unmatched. This CDR3 comprises 15 residues. The germline V gene has CDR1 MNHEY and CDR2 SVGAGI. The CDR3 sequence is CASRGLAGRMNEQYF. As DNA, the CDR3 is TGTGCCAGCAGGGGACTAGCCGGGAGGATGAACGAGCAGTACTTC.

Concerning this clone: At one end, the junction sequence differs from germline, possibly due to a read error. This chain uses TRBV7-7 with TRBJ2-1; 12 positions match TRBD2. The germline V gene encodes CDR1 SSHAT and CDR2 FNYEAQ (reference sequence). The CDR3 runs to 15 residues. For the CDR3, the DNA is TGTGCTAGCAGCGAAGGACTAGCGGGATATTATGAGCAGTTCTTC. Residues: CASSEGLAGYYEQFF.